A single sample is the source of the 3 T cell receptor beta chains below, sequenced in a study of early T cells in non-severe SARS-CoV-2 infection. In TCRdb, the 5' RACE reads were re-called with MiXCR into one record per CDR3 protein. This table has some 38,000 distinct CDR3 sequences, around 6% appearing once. The sequencing used whole blood, collected at baseline. Every receptor here comes from an adult who was a healthcare worker with PCR-confirmed SARS-CoV-2 infection or an uninfected control (not recorded which).

This clonotype was picked up many times. V gene TRBV7-3 combines with J gene TRBJ2-1; TRBD2 matches at 7 bases. Germline V lookup: CDR1 SGHTA, CDR2 FQGTGA. V was pared by 0 bases and J by 10 bases, with 0 bases of the junction left unmatched. The CDR3 covers 12 residues. The CDR3 region has the DNA TGTGCCAGCAGCTTAACTAGCGGGGAGCAGTTCTTC. Its translation: CASSLTSGEQFF.

This clonotype was recorded at least ten times. The rearrangement links TRBV20-1 to TRBJ2-5, with D perhaps assigned TRBD1 or TRBD2 (5 bases each). V was shortened by 2 bases and J by 2 bases, with 9 bases between the two germline ends. The CDR3 runs to 13 residues. Germline V gene sequence: CDR1 DFQATT, CDR2 SNEGSKA (reference sequence). This CDR3 reads CSARPGPQETQYF. The CDR3 nucleotides read TGCAGTGCTAGACCGGGACCACAAGAGACCCAGTACTTC.

Concerning this clonotype: Just one base apart from a much larger clone, this may be a read error. This chain joins TRBV10-2 and TRBJ1-5, with D maybe TRBD1 (5 bases). From germline, CDR1 is WSHSY and CDR2 SAAADI. The CDR3 is 12 residues long. CDR3 in DNA: TGCGCCAGCGGGGGTGGCAATCAGCTCCAGCATTTT. Translated, it gives CASGGGNQLQHF.